These 14 T cell receptor beta chains came from one sample sequenced in a study of blood T cell repertoires in COVID-19. The data were produced by immunoSEQ multiplex PCR, yet TCRdb's version contains in-frame clones alone and is incomplete. The sample carries 25,000 to 30,000 clones, 90% recorded once. Sample: peripheral blood. Receptors originate from a woman in her sixties with active COVID-19.

The CDR3 sequence is CASSAGQAFRGYGYTF. CDR3 DNA sequence: TGCGCCAGCAGCGCCGGACAGGCTTTTAGGGGCTATGGCTACACCTTC. The V and J genes are TRBV5-1 and TRBJ1-2, with 7 bases matching TRBD1. V gave up 4 bases and J gave up 4 bases; unmatched junction bases: 13. Germline V gene data show CDR1 as SGHRS and CDR2 as YFSETQ. CDR3 length equals 16 residues. The full variable domain, in which reference TRBV5-1 and TRBJ1-2 provide the parts outside the CDR3, is KAGVTQTPRYLIKTRGQQVTLSCSPISGHRSVSWYQQTPGQGLQFLFEYFSETQRNKGNFPGRFSGRQFSNSRSEMNVSTLELGDSALYLCASSAGQAFRGYGYTFGSGTRLTVV.

The chain recombines TRBV27 with TRBJ2-3; D perhaps matches TRBD1 (5 bases). Trimming stripped 0 bases from V and 2 bases from J, with 12 bases between. Germline CDR1 is MNHEY and CDR2 is SMNVEV (reference sequence). The CDR3 length is 16 residues. CDR3 sequence (DNA): TGTGCCAGCAGTTTATCGACAGCCCCACCCACAGATACGCAGTATTTT. Protein: CASSLSTAPPTDTQYF.

CDR3 protein: CASSPLPGGPKTQYF. For the CDR3, the DNA is TGTGCCAGCAGCCCCCTTCCGGGAGGGCCGAAGACCCAGTACTTC. The V gene is TRBV11-2, the J gene TRBJ2-5, with TRBD2 identical over 8 bases. CDR1 and CDR2 (germline): SGHAT, FQNNGV. The J segment lost 6 bases and the V segment lost 5 bases, leaving 11 bases of the junction unmatched. The CDR3 consists of 15 residues.

J is TRBJ2-3 and V is TRBV19; 10 bases are a match to TRBD2. V lost 4 bases, J lost 6 bases, and 4 bases stayed unmatched. The germline V gene has CDR1 LNHDA and CDR2 SQIVND (reference sequence). This CDR3 spans 14 amino acids. CDR3 sequence: CASSTGTSADTQYF. The CDR3 DNA reads TGTGCCAGTAGTACCGGGACTAGCGCGGATACGCAGTATTTT.

This sequence joins TRBV12-3 or TRBV12-4 and TRBJ2-5; no reliable D call. V was pared by 3 bases and J by 3 bases, with 8 bases between. This CDR3 contains 13 residues. In DNA form, the CDR3 reads TGTGCCAGCAGTTTGTCCCAGAAAGAGACCCAGTACTTC. Amino acids: CASSLSQKETQYF.

This clone was counted between two and nine times. The V and J genes are TRBV21-1 and TRBJ1-5. TRBV21-1 is a documented pseudogene. The CDR3 sequence is 14 residues long. The CDR3 DNA sequence: TGTGCCAGCAGCGACAGGCGGGGGAATCAGCCCCAGCATTTT. Its protein is CASSDRRGNQPQHF.

This chain joins TRBV5-4 and TRBJ2-3; D not resolved. CDR1 is SGHNT, CDR2 YYREEE, per germline (reference sequence). This CDR3 is 13 amino acids long. Trimming removed 1 base from V and 0 bases from J, with 3 bases in between. CDR3 nucleotide sequence: TGTGCCAGCAGCTTGACTAGCACAGATACGCAGTATTTT. This codes for CASSLTSTDTQYF.

The chain recombines TRBV30 with TRBJ1-5; the D is unclear. V was pared by 2 bases and J by 3 bases, with 14 bases between. Germline-derived CDR1 and CDR2 are GTSNPN and SVGIG (reference sequence). CDR3 length: 15 residues. The CDR3 sequence: CAWSSRGGNNQPQHF. The CDR3 DNA follows: TGTGCCTGGAGTTCCCGGGGAGGGAACAATCAGCCCCAGCATTTT.

This clone showed up just once. This chain joins TRBV18 and TRBJ1-6; TRBD1 aligns across 8 bases. The ends lost 3 bases at V and 9 bases at J; junction bases unmatched: 4. The CDR3 consists of 14 residues. Germline V gene lookup returns CDR1 KGHSH and CDR2 LQKENI. The CDR3 DNA reads TGTGCCAGCTCACCCGACAGGGGCTCTTCACCCCTCCACTTT. This gives the protein CASSPDRGSSPLHF.

V usage is TRBV19 and J usage is TRBJ1-1; D uncertain. The ends were cut back, 3 bases at V and 6 bases at J, with 11 bases in the middle. Per germline, CDR1 LNHDA and CDR2 SQIVND (reference sequence). The length of the CDR3 is 13 residues. CDR3 loop: CASSIREGPEAFF. DNA of the CDR3: TGTGCCAGTAGTATTAGGGAGGGTCCTGAAGCTTTCTTT.

The chain links TRBV6-6 to TRBJ1-2, with 8 bases fitting TRBD1. CDR3 length: 15 residues. V dropped 0 bases and J dropped 4; count of bases not matched to a gene: 4. The germline CDR1 and CDR2 sequences are MNHNY and SVGAGI (reference sequence). The CDR3 reads CASSYSGQDPYGYTF. The CDR3 coding sequence is TGTGCCAGCAGTTACTCGGGACAGGACCCCTATGGCTACACCTTC.

The chain links TRBV7-2 to TRBJ2-3, with TRBD2 as a possible D gene (7 bases). Per the germline V gene, CDR1 is SGHTA and CDR2 is FQGNSA. The CDR3 is 14 amino acids. Trimming took off 4 bases at V and 6 bases at J, with 14 bases between the two ends. CDR3 bases: TGTGCCAGCAGCTCCTCGGGCGGGGGCGATACGCAGTATTTT. It codes for CASSSSGGGDTQYF.

The chain combines TRBV4-1 with TRBJ2-2; tentatively, D is TRBD1 (6 bases). The germline gives CDR1 MGHRA, CDR2 YSYEKL. The CDR3 length is 16 residues. V was pared by 1 base and J by 6 bases, with 15 bases between. CDR3 coding DNA: TGCGCCAGCAGCCAAGGCCACAGGGAAGTCGCCGGGGAGCTGTTTTTT. Translating gives CASSQGHREVAGELFF.

This clone was seen once. The chain couples TRBV30 to TRBJ2-2; D is unresolved. The germline CDR1 and CDR2 sequences are GTSNPN and SVGIG (reference sequence). This CDR3 is 13 amino acids long. Between the trimmed V and J ends, which lost 0 bases and 6 bases, there was a span of 8 bases. CDR3 protein: CAWSVLPAGELFF. DNA of the CDR3: TGTGCCTGGAGTGTACTCCCGGCCGGGGAGCTGTTTTTT.